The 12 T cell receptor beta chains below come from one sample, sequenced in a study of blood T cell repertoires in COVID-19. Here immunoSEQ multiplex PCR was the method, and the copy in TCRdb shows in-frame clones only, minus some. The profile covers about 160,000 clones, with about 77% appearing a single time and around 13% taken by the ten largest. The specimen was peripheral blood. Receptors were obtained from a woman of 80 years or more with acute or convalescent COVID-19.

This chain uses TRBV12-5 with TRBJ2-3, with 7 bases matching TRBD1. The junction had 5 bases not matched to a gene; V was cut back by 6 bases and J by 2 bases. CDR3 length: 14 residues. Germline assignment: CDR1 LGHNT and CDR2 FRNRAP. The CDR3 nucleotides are TGTGCTAGTGGACGGGACAGCCACACAGATACGCAGTATTTT. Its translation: CASGRDSHTDTQYF.

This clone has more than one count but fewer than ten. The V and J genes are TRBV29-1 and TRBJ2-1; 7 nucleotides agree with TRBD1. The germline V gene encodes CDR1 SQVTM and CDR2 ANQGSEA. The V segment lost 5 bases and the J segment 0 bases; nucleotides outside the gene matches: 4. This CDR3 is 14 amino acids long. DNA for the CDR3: TGCAGCGTTTCCGGGACAGTCTCCTACAATGAGCAGTTCTTC. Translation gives CSVSGTVSYNEQFF.

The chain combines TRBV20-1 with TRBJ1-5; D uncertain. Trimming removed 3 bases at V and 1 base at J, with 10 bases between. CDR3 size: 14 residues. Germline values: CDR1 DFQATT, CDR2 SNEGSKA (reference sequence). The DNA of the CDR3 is TGCAGTGCTAGTTCCGGCAGGAGCAATCAGCCCCAGCATTTT. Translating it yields CSASSGRSNQPQHF.

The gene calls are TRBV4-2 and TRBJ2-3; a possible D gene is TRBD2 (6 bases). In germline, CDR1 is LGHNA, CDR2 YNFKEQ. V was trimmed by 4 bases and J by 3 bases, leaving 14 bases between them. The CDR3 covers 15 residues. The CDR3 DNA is TGTGCCAGCAGCCGCCCCGGCGGGATAACAGATACGCAGTATTTT. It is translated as CASSRPGGITDTQYF.

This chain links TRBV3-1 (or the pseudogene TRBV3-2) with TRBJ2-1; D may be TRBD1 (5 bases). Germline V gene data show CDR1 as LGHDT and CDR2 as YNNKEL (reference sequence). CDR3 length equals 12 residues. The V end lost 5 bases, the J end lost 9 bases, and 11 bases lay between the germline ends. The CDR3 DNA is TGTGCCAGCAGCACAGGTCGAATTGAGCAGTTCTTC. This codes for CASSTGRIEQFF.

The chain's CDR3 is CASSQWRGAGDTQYF. The CDR3 bases are TGTGCCAGCAGCCAATGGCGGGGGGCTGGAGATACGCAGTATTTT. V and J are TRBV3-1 (or the pseudogene TRBV3-2) and TRBJ2-3, with 8 bases identical to TRBD2. The CDR3 covers 15 residues. The trim removed 2 bases at V and 5 bases at J, leaving 6 bases unmatched. Germline CDR1 reads LGHDT; CDR2 reads YNNKEL (reference sequence).

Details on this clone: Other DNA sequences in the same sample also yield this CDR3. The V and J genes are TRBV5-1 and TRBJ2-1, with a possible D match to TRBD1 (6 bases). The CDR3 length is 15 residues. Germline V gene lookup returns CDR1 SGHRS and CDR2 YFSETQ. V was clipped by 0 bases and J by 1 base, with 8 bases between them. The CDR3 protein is CASSLEGGSYNEQFF. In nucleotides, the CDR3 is TGCGCCAGCAGCTTGGAAGGGGGTTCCTACAATGAGCAGTTCTTC.

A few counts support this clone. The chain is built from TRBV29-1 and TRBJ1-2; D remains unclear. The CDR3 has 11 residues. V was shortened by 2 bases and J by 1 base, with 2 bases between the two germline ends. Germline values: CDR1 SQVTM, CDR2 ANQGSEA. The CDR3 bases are TGCAGCGTTGAACATAACTATGGCTACACCTTC. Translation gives CSVEHNYGYTF.

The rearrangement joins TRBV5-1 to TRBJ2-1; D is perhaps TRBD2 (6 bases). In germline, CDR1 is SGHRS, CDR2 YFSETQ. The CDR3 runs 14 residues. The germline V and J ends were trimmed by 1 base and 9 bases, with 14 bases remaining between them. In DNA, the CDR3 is TGCGCCAGCAGCTTGTCTTCCGGGAGCGTTGAGCAGTTCTTC. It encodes CASSLSSGSVEQFF.

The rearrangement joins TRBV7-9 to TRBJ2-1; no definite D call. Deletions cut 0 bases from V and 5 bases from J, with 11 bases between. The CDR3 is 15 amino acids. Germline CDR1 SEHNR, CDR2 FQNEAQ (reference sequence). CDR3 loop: CASSLARAVDNEQFF. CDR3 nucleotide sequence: TGTGCCAGCAGCTTAGCGCGAGCCGTCGACAATGAGCAGTTCTTC.

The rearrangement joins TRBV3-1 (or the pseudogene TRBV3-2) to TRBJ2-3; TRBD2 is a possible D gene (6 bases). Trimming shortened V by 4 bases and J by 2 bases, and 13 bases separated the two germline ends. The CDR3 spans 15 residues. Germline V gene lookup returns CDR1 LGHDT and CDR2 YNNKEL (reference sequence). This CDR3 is CASSLAGTHTDTQYF. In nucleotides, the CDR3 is TGTGCCAGCAGCCTAGCCGGGACTCACACAGATACGCAGTATTTT.

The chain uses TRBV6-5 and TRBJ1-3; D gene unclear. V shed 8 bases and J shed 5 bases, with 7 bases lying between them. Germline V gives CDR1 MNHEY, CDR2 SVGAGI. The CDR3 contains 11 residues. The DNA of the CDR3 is TGTGCCAGCTTGGCAAGAAACACCATATATTTT. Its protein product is CASLARNTIYF.